Listed here is a single T cell receptor (beta chain). The entry originates in a study of control samples from healthy donors and cancer patients. Here immunoSEQ multiplex PCR was the method, and the copy in TCRdb shows in-frame clones only, minus some. This table holds tens of thousands of clones, over 90% found once. With 0 bases removed from V and 4 bases from J, the gap between germline ends came to 9 bases. Looked up from germline, CDR1 is MNHNS and CDR2 is SASEGT. The CDR3 contains 14 residues. The V and J genes are TRBV6-1 and TRBJ1-2; D perhaps matches TRBD1 (5 bases). The TCR sequence derives from a woman between 45 and 65 years old with head and neck cancer. Sequencing was done on a sample of PBMCs. Written as DNA, the CDR3 is TGTGCCAGCAGTGAAGCACGAGGGGCCTATGGCTACACCTTC. This codes for CASSEARGAYGYTF.